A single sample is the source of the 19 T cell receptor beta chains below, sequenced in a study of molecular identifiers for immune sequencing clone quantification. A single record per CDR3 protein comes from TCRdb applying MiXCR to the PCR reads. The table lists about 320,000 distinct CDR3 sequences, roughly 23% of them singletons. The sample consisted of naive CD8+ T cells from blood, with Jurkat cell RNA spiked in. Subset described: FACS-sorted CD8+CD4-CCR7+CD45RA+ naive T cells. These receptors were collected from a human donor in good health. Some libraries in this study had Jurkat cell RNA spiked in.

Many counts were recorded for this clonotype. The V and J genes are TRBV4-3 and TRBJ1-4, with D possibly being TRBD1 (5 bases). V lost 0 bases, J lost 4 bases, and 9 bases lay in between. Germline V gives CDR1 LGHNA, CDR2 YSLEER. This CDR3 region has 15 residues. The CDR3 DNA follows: TGCGCCAGCAGCCAAGAGTCCAGGGATAATGAAAAACTGTTTTTT. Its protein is CASSQESRDNEKLFF.

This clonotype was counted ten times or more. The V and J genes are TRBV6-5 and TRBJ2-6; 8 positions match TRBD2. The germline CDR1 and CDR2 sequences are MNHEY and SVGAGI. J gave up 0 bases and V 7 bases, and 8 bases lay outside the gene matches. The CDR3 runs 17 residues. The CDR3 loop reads CASTIAGPFSGANVLTF. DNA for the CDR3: TGTGCCAGCACTATAGCGGGGCCCTTCTCTGGGGCCAACGTCCTGACTTTC.

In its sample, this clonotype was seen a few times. The CDR3 DNA reads TGTGCCAGCAGCCAAGATACCAGGACTAGCGGGATCTATGAGCAGTTCTTC. It is translated as CASSQDTRTSGIYEQFF. This chain connects TRBV4-2 to TRBJ2-1; 12 positions agree with TRBD2. The germline V gene has CDR1 LGHNA and CDR2 YNFKEQ. CDR3 size: 17 residues. The V gene end was trimmed by 0 bases and the J gene end by 8 bases; junction bases not matched to a gene: 8.

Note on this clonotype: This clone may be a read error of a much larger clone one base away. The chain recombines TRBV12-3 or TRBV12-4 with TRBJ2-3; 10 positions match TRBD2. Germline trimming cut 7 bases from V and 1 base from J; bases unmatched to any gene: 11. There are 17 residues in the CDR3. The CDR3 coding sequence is TGTGCCAGCAAGGGGACTAGCGATAATTCCCGCACAGATACGCAGTATTTT. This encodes CASKGTSDNSRTDTQYF.

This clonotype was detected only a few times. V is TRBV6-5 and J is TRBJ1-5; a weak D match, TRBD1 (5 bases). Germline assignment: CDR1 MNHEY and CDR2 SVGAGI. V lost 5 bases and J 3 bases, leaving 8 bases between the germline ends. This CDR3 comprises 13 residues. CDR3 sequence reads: CASSRDLNQPQHF. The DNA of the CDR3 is TGTGCCAGCAGTAGGGACCTCAATCAGCCCCAGCATTTT.

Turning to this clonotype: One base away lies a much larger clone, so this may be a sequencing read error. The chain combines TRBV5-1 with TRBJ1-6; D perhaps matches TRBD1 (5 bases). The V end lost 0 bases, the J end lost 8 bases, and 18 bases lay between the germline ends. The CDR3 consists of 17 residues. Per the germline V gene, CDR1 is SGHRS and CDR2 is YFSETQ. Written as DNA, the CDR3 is TGCGCCAGCAGCTTGGGATTCAGGGATCATCATGATTCACCCCTCCACTTT. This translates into CASSLGFRDHHDSPLHF. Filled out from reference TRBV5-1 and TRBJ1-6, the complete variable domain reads KAGVTQTPRYLIKTRGQQVTLSCSPISGHRSVSWYQQTPGQGLQFLFEYFSETQRNKGNFPGRFSGRQFSNSRSEMNVSTLELGDSALYLCASSLGFRDHHDSPLHFGNGTRLTVT.

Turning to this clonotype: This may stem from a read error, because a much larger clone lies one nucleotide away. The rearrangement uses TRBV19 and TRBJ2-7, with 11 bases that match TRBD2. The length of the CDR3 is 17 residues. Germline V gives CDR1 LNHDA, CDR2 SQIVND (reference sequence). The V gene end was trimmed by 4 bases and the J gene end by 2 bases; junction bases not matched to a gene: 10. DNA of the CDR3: TGTGCCAGTAGTAGAGGGCTAGCGGGAGGAATCACCTACGAGCAGTACTTC. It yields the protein CASSRGLAGGITYEQYF.

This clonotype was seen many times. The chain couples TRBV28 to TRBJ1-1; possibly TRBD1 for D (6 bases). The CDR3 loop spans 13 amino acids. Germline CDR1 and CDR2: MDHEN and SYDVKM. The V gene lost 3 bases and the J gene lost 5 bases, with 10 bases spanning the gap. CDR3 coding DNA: TGTGCCAGCAGTTTGACAGGATATACTGAAGCTTTCTTT. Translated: CASSLTGYTEAFF.

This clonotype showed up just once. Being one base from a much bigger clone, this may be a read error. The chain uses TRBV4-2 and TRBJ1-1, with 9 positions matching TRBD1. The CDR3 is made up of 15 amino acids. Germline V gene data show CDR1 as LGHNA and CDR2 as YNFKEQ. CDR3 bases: TGTGCCAACAGCCAAGGGACAGGGATGAACACTGAAGCTTTCTTT. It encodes CANSQGTGMNTEAFF.

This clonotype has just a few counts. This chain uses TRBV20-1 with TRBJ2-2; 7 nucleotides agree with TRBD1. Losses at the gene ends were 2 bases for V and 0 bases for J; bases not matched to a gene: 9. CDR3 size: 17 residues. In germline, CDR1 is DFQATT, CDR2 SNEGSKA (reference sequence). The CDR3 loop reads CSARPWTGAPNTGELFF. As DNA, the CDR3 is TGCAGTGCTAGACCATGGACAGGCGCCCCGAACACCGGGGAGCTGTTTTTT.

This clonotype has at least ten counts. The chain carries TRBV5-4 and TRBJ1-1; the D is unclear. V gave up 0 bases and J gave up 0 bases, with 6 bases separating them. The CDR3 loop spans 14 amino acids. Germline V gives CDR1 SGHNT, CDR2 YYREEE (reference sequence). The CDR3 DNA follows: TGTGCCAGCAGCTTGGTTGGTTTGAACACTGAAGCTTTCTTT. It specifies CASSLVGLNTEAFF.

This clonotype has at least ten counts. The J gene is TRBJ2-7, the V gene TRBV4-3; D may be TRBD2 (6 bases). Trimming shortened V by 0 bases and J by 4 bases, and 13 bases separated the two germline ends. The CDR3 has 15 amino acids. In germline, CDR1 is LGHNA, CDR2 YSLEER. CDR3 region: CASSQDKQGGYEQYF. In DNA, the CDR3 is TGCGCCAGCAGCCAAGATAAGCAGGGAGGTTACGAGCAGTACTTC.

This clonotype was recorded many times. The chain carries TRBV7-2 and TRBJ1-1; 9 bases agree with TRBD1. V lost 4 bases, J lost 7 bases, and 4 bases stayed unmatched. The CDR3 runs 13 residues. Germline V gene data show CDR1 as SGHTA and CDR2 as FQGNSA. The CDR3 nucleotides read TGTGCCAGCAGCTCGGGACAGGGATATGAAGCTTTCTTT. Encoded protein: CASSSGQGYEAFF.

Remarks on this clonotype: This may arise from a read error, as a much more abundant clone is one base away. This CDR3 is CASGSDQVQETQYF. The CDR3 DNA sequence: TGTGCCAGCGGCTCTGACCAAGTCCAAGAGACCCAGTACTTC. The rearrangement links TRBV7-9 to TRBJ2-5, with D unclear. The CDR3 runs to 14 residues. The germline V and J ends were trimmed by 8 bases and 1 base, with 14 bases remaining between them. Germline CDR1 SEHNR, CDR2 FQNEAQ (reference sequence). Based on the CDR3 plus reference TRBV7-9 and TRBJ2-5, the full variable domain is DTGVSQNPRHKITKRGQNVTFRCDPISEHNRLYWYRQTLGQGPEFLTYFQNEAQLEKSRLLSDRFSAERPKGSFSTLEIQRTEQGDSAMYLCASGSDQVQETQYFGPGTRLLVL.

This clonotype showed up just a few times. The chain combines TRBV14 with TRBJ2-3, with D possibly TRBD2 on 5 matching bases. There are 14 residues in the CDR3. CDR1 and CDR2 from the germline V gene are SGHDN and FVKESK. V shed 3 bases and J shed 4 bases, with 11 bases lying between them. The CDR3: CASSQYGSPDTQYF. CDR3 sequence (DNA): TGTGCCAGCAGCCAGTATGGGAGCCCAGATACGCAGTATTTT.

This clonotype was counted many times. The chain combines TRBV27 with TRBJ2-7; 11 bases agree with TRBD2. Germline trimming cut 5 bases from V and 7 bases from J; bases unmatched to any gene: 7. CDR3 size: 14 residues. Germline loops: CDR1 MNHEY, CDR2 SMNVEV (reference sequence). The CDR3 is CASSAGLAEYEQYF. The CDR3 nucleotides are TGTGCCAGCAGTGCGGGACTAGCGGAGTATGAGCAGTACTTC.

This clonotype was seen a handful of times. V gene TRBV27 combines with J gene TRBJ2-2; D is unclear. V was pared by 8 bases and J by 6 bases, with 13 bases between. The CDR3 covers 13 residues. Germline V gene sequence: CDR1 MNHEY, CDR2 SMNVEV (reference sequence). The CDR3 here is CASRLHYSGELFF. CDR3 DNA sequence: TGTGCCAGCCGCCTTCACTATTCCGGGGAGCTGTTTTTT.

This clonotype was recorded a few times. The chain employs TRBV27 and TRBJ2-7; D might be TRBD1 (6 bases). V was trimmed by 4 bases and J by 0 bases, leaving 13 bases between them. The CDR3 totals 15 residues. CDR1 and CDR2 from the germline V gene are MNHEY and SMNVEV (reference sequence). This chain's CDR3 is CASSSSDRSSYEQYF. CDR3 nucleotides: TGTGCCAGCAGTTCCTCGGACAGAAGCTCCTACGAGCAGTACTTC.

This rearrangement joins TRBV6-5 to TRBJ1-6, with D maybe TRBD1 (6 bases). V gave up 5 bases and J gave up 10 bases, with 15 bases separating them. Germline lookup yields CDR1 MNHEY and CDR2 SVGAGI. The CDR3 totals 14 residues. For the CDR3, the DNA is TGTGCCAGCAGTGACACAGGGCTCCCATCACCCCTCCACTTT. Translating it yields CASSDTGLPSPLHF.